Below, 3 T cell receptor beta chains from the same sample are listed, as sequenced in a study of CD8 T cells in ankylosing spondylitis. TCRdb re-derived calls from the 5' RACE reads in MiXCR, one entry per CDR3 protein. The sample has about 300,000 distinct CDR3 sequences, roughly 20% seen once; the top ten hold 3.5%. The sample was blood, either unsorted or a sorted T cell fraction (not recorded which). All receptors derive from a female donor with ankylosing spondylitis or in good health (not recorded which).

This chain connects TRBV2 to TRBJ2-3, with TRBD2 matching over 10 bases. The CDR3 length is 18 residues. J was trimmed by 0 bases and V by 5 bases; bases with no gene match: 11. Germline V gene lookup returns CDR1 SNHLY and CDR2 FYNNEI. The CDR3 bases are TGTGCCAGCAGTAGAGGACTAGCGGATCTAGCTAGCACAGATACGCAGTATTTT. As protein: CASSRGLADLASTDTQYF.

The chain uses TRBV20-1 and TRBJ1-1, with 7 bases aligning to TRBD1. CDR1 DFQATT and CDR2 SNEGSKA come from the germline V gene (reference sequence). This CDR3 is 11 amino acids long. V lost 5 bases to trimming and J lost 11 bases; unmatched junction nucleotides: 8. The CDR3, as DNA: TGCAGTGCTCTCACCCAGGGGGGCGCTTTCTTT. Residues: CSALTQGGAFF.

This clonotype came up a few times. The chain couples TRBV20-1 to TRBJ2-3; 8 nucleotides align to TRBD1. Germline V gives CDR1 DFQATT, CDR2 SNEGSKA (reference sequence). The CDR3 runs 16 residues. Unmatched junction bases numbered 7, after V lost 0 bases and J lost 2 bases. Here the CDR3 DNA reads TGCAGTGCTAGAGATGCCGGGACAGGCTTCACAGATACGCAGTATTTT. This encodes CSARDAGTGFTDTQYF.